A selection of T cell receptor beta chains follows, all from one sample in a study of T cells after yellow fever vaccination. Each CDR3 protein gets one entry after TCRdb re-called the 5' RACE reads with MiXCR. The sample carries roughly 340,000 distinct CDR3 sequences, approximately 4.2% recorded once. Source: PBMCs, taken 5 days after the yellow fever booster vaccination. These receptors were taken from a man aged 18 to 35 who received the YFV17D yellow fever vaccine. Each CDR3 is given with its conserved first and last residue. The order of the fields is J gene, clone size, V gene, D gene, CDR3 DNA, CDR3 protein. D genes are given only for firm matches. Size is omitted from some rows. Given values are once, few, many or a class for expanded clones.

J: TRBJ1-5
size: many
V: TRBV4-2
D: -
DNA: TGTGCCAGCAGCCAAGAAAGATTGGGGTCTCAGCCCCAGCATTTT
CDR3: CASSQERLGSQPQHF

J: TRBJ2-7
size: -
V: TRBV29-1
D: TRBD1
DNA: TGCAGCGCCCGGACAGGGGACACCTACGAGCAGTACTTC
CDR3: CSARTGDTYEQYF

J: TRBJ2-7
size: many
V: TRBV5-1
D: TRBD2
DNA: TGCGCCAGCAGCACGGGGGGCTCCTACGAGCAGTACTTC
CDR3: CASSTGGSYEQYF

J: TRBJ1-1
size: -
V: TRBV20-1
D: -
DNA: TGCAGTGCCGGATCGGGGGTCAATTTGGACACTGAAGCTTTCTTT
CDR3: CSAGSGVNLDTEAFF

J: TRBJ1-5
size: few
V: TRBV6-1
D: -
DNA: TGTGCCAGCAGTTTCTACATAGGGGGTGTATCTAATCAGCCCCAGCATTTT
CDR3: CASSFYIGGVSNQPQHF

J: TRBJ2-2
size: many
V: TRBV6-2/TRBV6-3
D: TRBD1
DNA: TGTGCCAGCACCAGGGGGTTGCTTCGGGGCACCGGGGAGCTGTTTTTT
CDR3: CASTRGLLRGTGELFF

J: TRBJ1-1
size: many
V: TRBV6-1
D: TRBD1
DNA: TGTGCCAGCAGTCCGACAGGGATAAACACTGAAGCTTTCTTT
CDR3: CASSPTGINTEAFF

J: TRBJ2-1
size: -
V: TRBV19
D: TRBD2
DNA: TGTGCCAGTAGTATCGCGGGGGGACGGTACAATGAGCAGTTCTTC
CDR3: CASSIAGGRYNEQFF

J: TRBJ2-7
size: few
V: TRBV11-2
D: -
DNA: TGTGCCACCCGGGTGCCCCCCTACGAGCAGTACTTC
CDR3: CATRVPPYEQYF

J: TRBJ2-1
size: -
V: TRBV12-3/TRBV12-4
D: TRBD1
DNA: TGTGCCAGCAGCTGGACAGGGCTCAATGAGCAGTTCTTC
CDR3: CASSWTGLNEQFF

J: TRBJ2-1
size: many
V: TRBV20-1
D: -
DNA: TGCAGTGCTCTCCGGGGGGCTATCTCCTACAATGAGCAGTTCTTC
CDR3: CSALRGAISYNEQFF

J: TRBJ2-1
size: few
V: TRBV27
D: -
DNA: TGTGCCAGCAGCCGCCAGGAGGGCTTCACCTACAATGAGCAGTTCTTC
CDR3: CASSRQEGFTYNEQFF

J: TRBJ1-1
size: few
V: TRBV7-2
D: TRBD1
DNA: TGTGCCAGCAGCCGGACCGGGACAGGGTTTGGAGGTAACACTGAAGCTTTCTTT
CDR3: CASSRTGTGFGGNTEAFF

J: TRBJ2-7
size: many
V: TRBV6-5
D: -
DNA: TGTGCCAGCAGTGCTGGGGGTGAGCAGTACTTC
CDR3: CASSAGGEQYF

J: TRBJ2-2
size: few
V: TRBV5-6
D: -
DNA: TGTGCCAGCAGCTTGGGGGTGAGGACCGGGGAGCTGTTTTTT
CDR3: CASSLGVRTGELFF

J: TRBJ2-2
size: few
V: TRBV6-5
D: -
DNA: TGTGCCAGCAGAAAGGGTCCCGGGGAGCTGTTTTTT
CDR3: CASRKGPGELFF

J: TRBJ2-4
size: many
V: TRBV5-6
D: -
DNA: TGTGCCAGCAGCGAAGGGAGCCTAGCCAAAAACATTCAGTACTTC
CDR3: CASSEGSLAKNIQYF

J: TRBJ1-2
size: many
V: TRBV7-2
D: -
DNA: TGTGCCAGCAGCTTACAGGCAAACCGGGACGGTGGCTACACCTTC
CDR3: CASSLQANRDGGYTF

J: TRBJ2-3
size: few
V: TRBV20-1
D: TRBD1
DNA: TGCAGTGCTCCGGACAGGGTCAGCACAGATACGCAGTATTTT
CDR3: CSAPDRVSTDTQYF

J: TRBJ2-5
size: few
V: TRBV10-1
D: TRBD2
DNA: TGCGCCAGCAGTGGGTGGACTAGCGGGGACCAAGAGACCCAGTACTTC
CDR3: CASSGWTSGDQETQYF

J: TRBJ2-5
size: few
V: TRBV6-2/TRBV6-3
D: -
DNA: TGTGCCAGCACTCCCAGGGACCTCCAAGAGACCCAGTACTTC
CDR3: CASTPRDLQETQYF

J: TRBJ2-2
size: many
V: TRBV6-5
D: TRBD2
DNA: TGTGCCAGCAGTTACTCGCCTAGCGGCAACACCGGGGAGCTGTTTTTT
CDR3: CASSYSPSGNTGELFF

J: TRBJ1-1
size: -
V: TRBV19
D: TRBD1
DNA: TGTGCCAGTAGTCCTTTGACAGGGGGCGGTGCTGAAGCTTTCTTT
CDR3: CASSPLTGGGAEAFF

J: TRBJ2-1
size: -
V: TRBV9
D: -
DNA: TGTGCCAGCAGCGTAGAGGCAGGGCCCTACAATGAGCAGTTCTTC
CDR3: CASSVEAGPYNEQFF

J: TRBJ1-6
size: -
V: TRBV4-1
D: TRBD1
DNA: TGCGCCAGCAGCCAACTCCGGGACAGGCTCTCACCCCTCCACTTT
CDR3: CASSQLRDRLSPLHF

J: TRBJ2-4
size: few
V: TRBV4-2
D: TRBD2
DNA: TGTGCCAGCAGCCAAGATCAGGCTAGCGGGAGACTTATAGCCAAAAACATTCAGTACTTC
CDR3: CASSQDQASGRLIAKNIQYF